The 9 T cell receptor beta chains in this list originate from one sample, sequenced in a study of cytomegalovirus exposure and HLA in healthy donors. PCR amplification relied on 60 Vbeta primers (plus 13 Jbeta primers). TCRdb's copy holds only in-frame clones and misses some; the assay was immunoSEQ multiplex PCR. The sample lists 110,000 to 150,000 clones, approximately 70% occurring once. Input material: PBMCs. These receptors were obtained from a woman aged 30 to 39 in good health and CMV-seronegative.

For the CDR3, the DNA is TGTGCCAGCAGTTCCTACAGGGATAGAGGCTATGGCTACACCTTC. Encoded protein: CASSSYRDRGYGYTF. This rearrangement joins TRBV27 to TRBJ1-2, with D perhaps matching TRBD1 (6 bases). This CDR3 is 15 amino acids long. V lost 4 bases to trimming and J lost 4 bases, with 16 bases between them. Germline lookup yields CDR1 MNHEY and CDR2 SMNVEV (reference sequence).

The chain carries TRBV6-4 and TRBJ1-2; D remains unclear. Germline-derived CDR1 and CDR2 are MRHNA and SNTAGT. CDR3 length equals 13 residues. Trimming removed 9 bases from V and 5 bases from J, with 16 bases in between. The CDR3: CASSERLHYGYTF. The CDR3 DNA follows: TGTGCCAGTTCAGAGAGACTCCATTATGGCTACACCTTC.

The DNA for the CDR3 is TGCAGCGGTACTAGCAGCGATGAGCAGTTCTTC. Encoded protein: CSGTSSDEQFF. The chain couples TRBV29-1 to TRBJ2-1; maybe TRBD2 (6 bases). V shed 7 bases and J shed 8 bases, with 12 bases lying between them. CDR3 size: 11 residues. CDR1 and CDR2 from the germline V gene are SQVTM and ANQGSEA.

This clone was observed a few times. The chain employs TRBV7-2 and TRBJ2-1; the match to TRBD2 covers 11 bases. The CDR3 runs to 15 residues. V gave up 4 bases and J gave up 5 bases; unmatched junction bases: 4. CDR1 is SGHTA and CDR2 is FQGNSA in the germline V gene. The CDR3 protein is CASSSGTSGNNEQFF. The CDR3 DNA reads as TGTGCCAGCAGCTCCGGGACTAGCGGCAACAATGAGCAGTTCTTC.

This clone was counted only a few times. The chain is built from TRBV9 and TRBJ2-1, with 15 nucleotides matching TRBD2. Germline CDR1 reads SGDLS; CDR2 reads YYNGEE. The CDR3 totals 17 residues. Losses at the gene ends were 4 bases for V and 7 bases for J; bases not matched to a gene: 9. CDR3 in DNA: TGTGCCAGCAGCTCACCACCGGGACTAGCGGGAGGTAATGAGCAGTTCTTC. Its protein is CASSSPPGLAGGNEQFF.

For the CDR3, the DNA is TGTGCCAGCAGCTTACCCAGGGGTGGAAACACCATATATTTT. This sequence encodes CASSLPRGGNTIYF. The V gene is TRBV7-9, the J gene TRBJ1-3, with a possible D match to TRBD1 (6 bases). The V gene lost 2 bases and the J gene lost 3 bases, with 8 bases spanning the gap. Germline CDR1 reads SEHNR; CDR2 reads FQNEAQ (reference sequence). The CDR3 sequence is 14 residues long.

This sequence joins TRBV7-8 and TRBJ2-1; 9 bases are shared with TRBD2. The CDR3 length is 14 residues. Germline V gives CDR1 SGHVS, CDR2 FQNEAQ. V trimming: 6 bases; J trimming: 4 bases; junction bases outside the gene matches: 4. The CDR3 region has the DNA TGTGCCAGCAGAACTAGCGGGTATTACAATGAGCAGTTCTTC. This codes for CASRTSGYYNEQFF. Filled out from reference TRBV7-8 and TRBJ2-1, the complete variable domain reads GAGVSQSPRYKVAKRGQDVALRCDPISGHVSLFWYQQALGQGPEFLTYFQNEAQLDKSGLPSDRFFAERPEGSVSTLKIQRTQQEDSAVYLCASRTSGYYNEQFFGPGTRLTVL.

Regarding this clone: The germline gene is not matched at one end of the junction; a read error may be the cause. J is TRBJ1-4 and V is TRBV5-1, with 11 bases matching TRBD1. The CDR3 is 15 amino acids. Germline CDR1 is SGHRS and CDR2 is YFSETQ. The CDR3 region has the DNA TGCGCCAGCACCGGACAGGGGGCAACTAATGAAAAACTGCTTTTT. Translated, it gives CASTGQGATNEKLLF.

This rearrangement joins TRBV9 to TRBJ2-2; 11 bases agree with TRBD2. Trimming removed 0 bases from V and 4 bases from J; junction bases left unmatched: 2. Germline CDR1 SGDLS, CDR2 YYNGEE. CDR3 length: 16 amino acids. CDR3 DNA: TGTGCCAGCAGCGTAGCCCTAGCGGGGGGCACCGGGGAGCTGTTTTTT. Encoded protein: CASSVALAGGTGELFF.